The 10 T cell receptor beta chains below were found in one sample sequenced in a study of T cells in Graves' hyperthyroidism and ophthalmopathy. From RNA transcripts, TCR beta CDR3 regions were amplified. The study used the HTBI primer set for a first-round RT-PCR of the TCR CDR3. TCRdb ran MiXCR on the multiplex PCR reads and lists one entry per CDR3 protein. The profile covers 550,000 to 600,000 distinct CDR3 sequences, with over 15% appearing a single time and 15% to 20% taken by the ten largest. Sequenced material: blood. The receptors originated from a woman under 30 with Graves' hyperthyroidism.

The chain is built from TRBV20-1 and TRBJ2-3, with 10 bases that match TRBD2. V was pared by 2 bases and J by 6 bases, with 11 bases of the junction left unmatched. Germline V gives CDR1 DFQATT, CDR2 SNEGSKA (reference sequence). The CDR3 totals 16 residues. The CDR3, as DNA: TGCAGTGCTAGACGTTCTAGCGGGGGCCTCTTCGATACGCAGTATTTT. Its protein is CSARRSSGGLFDTQYF.

The sample holds many counts of this clonotype. This chain uses TRBV4-3 with TRBJ2-4, with D perhaps being TRBD1 or TRBD2 (5 bases each). Germline V CDR1 and CDR2: LGHNA, YSLEER. The CDR3 sequence is 14 residues long. The germline V and J ends were trimmed by 1 base and 5 bases, with 9 bases remaining between them. CDR3 bases: TGCGCCAGCAGCCAAGTAGGGACGCAAAACATTCAGTACTTC. Its protein product is CASSQVGTQNIQYF.

Ten or more counts support this clonotype. The chain recombines TRBV28 with TRBJ2-7; 8 bases line up with TRBD1. The V gene end was trimmed by 5 bases and the J gene end by 6 bases; junction bases not matched to a gene: 9. This CDR3 contains 14 residues. Germline CDR1 is MDHEN and CDR2 is SYDVKM. The CDR3 loop reads CASSKTGEEREQYF. In DNA form, the CDR3 reads TGTGCCAGCAGTAAGACAGGGGAGGAGCGCGAGCAGTACTTC.

The rearrangement uses TRBV12-3 or TRBV12-4 and TRBJ2-3, with 7 bases fitting TRBD2. With 9 bases clipped from V and 2 bases from J, the junction kept 11 bases outside the gene matches. This CDR3 is 15 amino acids long. Written as DNA, the CDR3 is TGTGCCAGTTCCATAGGGAGCGGGGCCACAGATACGCAGTATTTT. It is translated as CASSIGSGATDTQYF.

This clonotype was counted a few times. The chain has TRBV6-1 and TRBJ2-3, with D hard to call. Germline assignment: CDR1 MNHNS and CDR2 SASEGT. The CDR3 has 18 amino acids. V lost 4 bases and J 8 bases, leaving 28 bases between the germline ends. The CDR3 is CASSAANEQTPLGATQYF. The CDR3 nucleotides read TGTGCCAGCAGTGCAGCTAACGAACAGACCCCCCTCGGAGCTACGCAGTATTTT.

The V call is TRBV6-1, the J call TRBJ2-1; 10 nucleotides line up with TRBD2. CDR1 is MNHNS, CDR2 SASEGT, per germline. V trimming: 6 bases; J trimming: 6 bases; junction bases outside the gene matches: 8. The CDR3 length is 15 residues. CDR3 DNA: TGTGCCAGCAGATCCCCTAGCGGGAGAAGCAATGAGCAGTTCTTC. Translated: CASRSPSGRSNEQFF.

The chain couples TRBV6-2 or TRBV6-3 to TRBJ2-2; D might be TRBD2 (6 bases). CDR1 and CDR2 from the germline V gene are MNHEY and SVGEGT. V was cut by 5 bases and J by 6 bases, with 13 bases left in between. The CDR3 is made up of 14 amino acids. This CDR3 reads CASSVAGRAGELFF. CDR3 sequence (DNA): TGTGCCAGCAGTGTGGCGGGGAGAGCCGGGGAGCTGTTTTTT.

This clonotype appeared a few times. The rearrangement joins TRBV29-1 to TRBJ1-2; 7 nucleotides agree with TRBD1. This CDR3 region has 13 residues. V gave up 3 bases and J gave up 6 bases; unmatched junction bases: 7. Looked up from germline, CDR1 is SQVTM and CDR2 is ANQGSEA. CDR3 protein: CSVDLRGAHGYTF. The CDR3 nucleotides read TGCAGCGTTGACCTCAGGGGGGCCCATGGCTACACCTTC.

This clonotype was seen a few times. The V gene is TRBV7-2, the J gene TRBJ1-1; TRBD1 might be the D (5 bases). Germline loops: CDR1 SGHTA, CDR2 FQGNSA. This CDR3 is 14 amino acids long. V lost 3 bases and J lost 4, with 12 bases in between. The DNA of the CDR3 is TGTGCCAGCAGCTTTCAGGGTTCTGTCACTGAAGCTTTCTTT. It codes for CASSFQGSVTEAFF.

This clonotype occurred many times. The chain is built from TRBV20-1 and TRBJ2-1; TRBD2 matches 10 bases. The ends lost 2 bases at V and 3 bases at J; junction bases unmatched: 7. The CDR3 runs 16 residues. Germline V gives CDR1 DFQATT, CDR2 SNEGSKA (reference sequence). CDR3 sequence: CSARNWLAGDYNEQFF. The CDR3 nucleotides read TGCAGTGCTAGAAACTGGCTAGCGGGAGACTACAATGAGCAGTTCTTC.